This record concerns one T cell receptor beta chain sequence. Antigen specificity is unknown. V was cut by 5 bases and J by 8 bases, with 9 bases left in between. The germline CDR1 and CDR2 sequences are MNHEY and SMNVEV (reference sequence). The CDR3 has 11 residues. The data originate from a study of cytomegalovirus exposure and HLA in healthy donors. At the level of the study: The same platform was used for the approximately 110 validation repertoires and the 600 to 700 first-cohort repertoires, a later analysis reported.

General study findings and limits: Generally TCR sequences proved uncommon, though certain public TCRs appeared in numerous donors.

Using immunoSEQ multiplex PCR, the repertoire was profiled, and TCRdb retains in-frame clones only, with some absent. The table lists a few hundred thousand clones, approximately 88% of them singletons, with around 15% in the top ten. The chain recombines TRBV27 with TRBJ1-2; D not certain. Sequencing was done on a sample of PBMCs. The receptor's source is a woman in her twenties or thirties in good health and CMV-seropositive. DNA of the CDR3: TGTGCCAGCAGTGCCGGTGTGGGCTACACCTTC. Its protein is CASSAGVGYTF.